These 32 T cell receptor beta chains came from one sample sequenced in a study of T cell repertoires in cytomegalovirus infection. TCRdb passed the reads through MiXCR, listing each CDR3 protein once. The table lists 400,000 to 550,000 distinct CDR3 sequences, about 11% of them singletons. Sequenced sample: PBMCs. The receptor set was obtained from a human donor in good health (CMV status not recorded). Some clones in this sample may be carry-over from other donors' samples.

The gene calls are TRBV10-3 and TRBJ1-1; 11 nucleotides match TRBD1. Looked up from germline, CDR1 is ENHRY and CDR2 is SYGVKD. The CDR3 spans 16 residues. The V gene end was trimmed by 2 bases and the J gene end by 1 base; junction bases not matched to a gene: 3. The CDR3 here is CAISEGQGAGNTEAFF. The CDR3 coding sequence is TGTGCCATCAGTGAGGGACAGGGGGCCGGGAACACTGAAGCTTTCTTT.

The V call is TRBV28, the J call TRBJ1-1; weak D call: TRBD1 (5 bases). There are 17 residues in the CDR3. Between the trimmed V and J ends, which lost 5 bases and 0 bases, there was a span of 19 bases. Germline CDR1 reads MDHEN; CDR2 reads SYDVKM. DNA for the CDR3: TGTGCCAGCAGTGAGGTAGGGGTACCCAAGTTGAACACTGAAGCTTTCTTT. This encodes CASSEVGVPKLNTEAFF.

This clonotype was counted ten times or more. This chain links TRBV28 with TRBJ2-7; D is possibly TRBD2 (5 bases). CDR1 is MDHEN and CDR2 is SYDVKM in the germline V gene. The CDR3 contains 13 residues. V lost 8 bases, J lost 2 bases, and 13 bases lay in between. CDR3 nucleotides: TGTGCCAGCGAGCGGAGGTCCGCCTACGAGCAGTACTTC. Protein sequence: CASERRSAYEQYF. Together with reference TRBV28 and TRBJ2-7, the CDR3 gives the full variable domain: DVKVTQSSRYLVKRTGEKVFLECVQDMDHENMFWYRQDPGLGLRLIYFSYDVKMKEKGDIPEGYSVSREKKERFSLILESASTNQTSMYLCASERRSAYEQYFGPGTRLTVT.

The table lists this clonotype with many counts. CDR3 DNA sequence: TGTGCCAGCAGCTTCGGGATGGTAGCGGGAGCTGGGGAGACCCAGTACTTC. This encodes CASSFGMVAGAGETQYF. V usage is TRBV11-2 and J usage is TRBJ2-5; 9 bases map to TRBD2. Trimming removed 3 bases from V and 5 bases from J; junction bases left unmatched: 13. The CDR3 totals 17 residues. The germline V gene encodes CDR1 SGHAT and CDR2 FQNNGV.

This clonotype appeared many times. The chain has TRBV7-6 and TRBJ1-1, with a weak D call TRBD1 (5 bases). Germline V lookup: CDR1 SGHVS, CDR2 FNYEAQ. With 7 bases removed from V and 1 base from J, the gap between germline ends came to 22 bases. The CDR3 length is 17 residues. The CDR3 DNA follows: TGTGCCAGCACCTTTTCCTCGGACCCGGGGACGAACACTGAAGCTTTCTTT. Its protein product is CASTFSSDPGTNTEAFF.

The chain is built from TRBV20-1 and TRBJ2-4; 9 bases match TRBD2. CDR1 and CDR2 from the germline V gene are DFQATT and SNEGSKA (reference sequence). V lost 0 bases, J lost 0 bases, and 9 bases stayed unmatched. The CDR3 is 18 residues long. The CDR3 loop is CSARELGLAGLAKNIQYF. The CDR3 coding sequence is TGCAGTGCTAGAGAGTTGGGCCTAGCGGGACTAGCCAAAAACATTCAGTACTTC.

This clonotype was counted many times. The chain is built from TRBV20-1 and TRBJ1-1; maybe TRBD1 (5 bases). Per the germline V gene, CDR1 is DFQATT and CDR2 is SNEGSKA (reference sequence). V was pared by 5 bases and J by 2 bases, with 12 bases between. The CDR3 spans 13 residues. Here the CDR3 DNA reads TGCAGTGCTCACAGGAGAACTAACACTGAAGCTTTCTTT. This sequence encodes CSAHRRTNTEAFF.

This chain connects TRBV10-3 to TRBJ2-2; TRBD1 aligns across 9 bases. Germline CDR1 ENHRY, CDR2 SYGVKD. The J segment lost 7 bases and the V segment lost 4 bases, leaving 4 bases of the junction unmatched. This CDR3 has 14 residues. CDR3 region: CAISGDREIGELFF. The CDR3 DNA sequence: TGTGCCATCAGTGGGGACAGGGAGATCGGGGAGCTGTTTTTT.

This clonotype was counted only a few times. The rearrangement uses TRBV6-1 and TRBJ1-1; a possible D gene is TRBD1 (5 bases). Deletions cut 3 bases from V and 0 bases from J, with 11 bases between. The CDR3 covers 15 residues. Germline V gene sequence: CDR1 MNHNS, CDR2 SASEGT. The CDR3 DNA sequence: TGTGCCAGCAGTGACTTCGGCAGGGTGAACACTGAAGCTTTCTTT. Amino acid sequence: CASSDFGRVNTEAFF.

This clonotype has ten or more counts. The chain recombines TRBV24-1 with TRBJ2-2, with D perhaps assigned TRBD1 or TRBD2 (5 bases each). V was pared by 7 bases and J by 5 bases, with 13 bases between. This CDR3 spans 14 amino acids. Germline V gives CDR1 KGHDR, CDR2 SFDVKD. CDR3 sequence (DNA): TGTGCCACCAGCAGGGACCGAGTAACCGGGGAGCTGTTTTTT. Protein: CATSRDRVTGELFF.

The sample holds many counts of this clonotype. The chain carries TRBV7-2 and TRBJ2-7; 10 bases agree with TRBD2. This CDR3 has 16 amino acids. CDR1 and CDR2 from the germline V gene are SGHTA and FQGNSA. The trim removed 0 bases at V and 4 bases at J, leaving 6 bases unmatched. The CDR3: CASSLALLTSGYEQYF. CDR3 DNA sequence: TGTGCCAGCAGCTTAGCCCTTTTGACTAGCGGGTACGAGCAGTACTTC.

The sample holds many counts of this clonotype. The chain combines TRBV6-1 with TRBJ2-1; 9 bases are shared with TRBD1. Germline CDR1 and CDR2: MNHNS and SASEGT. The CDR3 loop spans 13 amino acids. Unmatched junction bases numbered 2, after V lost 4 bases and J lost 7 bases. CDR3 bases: TGTGCCAGCAGTGCAGACAGGGGGAATGAGCAGTTCTTC. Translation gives CASSADRGNEQFF.

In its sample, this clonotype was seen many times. CDR3 DNA sequence: TGTGCCAGTACCCAGCGGGCAGCGACATCGCCCTATGGCTACACCTTC. This encodes CASTQRAATSPYGYTF. J is TRBJ1-2 and V is TRBV19; D remains ambiguous. CDR3 length equals 16 residues. Trimming took 7 bases from V and 4 from J, leaving 22 bases between them. From germline, CDR1 is LNHDA and CDR2 SQIVND (reference sequence).

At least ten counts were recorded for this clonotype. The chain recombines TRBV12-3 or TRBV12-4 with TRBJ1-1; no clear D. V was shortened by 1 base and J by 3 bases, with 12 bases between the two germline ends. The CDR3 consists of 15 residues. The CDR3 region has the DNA TGTGCCAGCAGTTTAGACGGACTTAAGCACACTGAAGCTTTCTTT. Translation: CASSLDGLKHTEAFF.

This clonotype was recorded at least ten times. In nucleotides, the CDR3 is TGCAGTGCTAGAGATCCGAAAGGGGGATACAATGAGCAGTTCTTC. This encodes CSARDPKGGYNEQFF. The chain carries TRBV20-1 and TRBJ2-1, with a possible D match to TRBD1 (6 bases). V gave up 0 bases and J gave up 4 bases, with 13 bases separating them. There are 15 residues in the CDR3. Per germline, CDR1 DFQATT and CDR2 SNEGSKA (reference sequence).

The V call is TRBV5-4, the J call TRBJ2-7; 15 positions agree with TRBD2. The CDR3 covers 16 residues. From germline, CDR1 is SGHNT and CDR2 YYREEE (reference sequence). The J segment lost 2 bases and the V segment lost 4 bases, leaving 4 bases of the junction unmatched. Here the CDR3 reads CASSPGTSGGPYEQYF. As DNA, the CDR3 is TGTGCCAGCAGCCCTGGGACTAGCGGGGGGCCCTACGAGCAGTACTTC.

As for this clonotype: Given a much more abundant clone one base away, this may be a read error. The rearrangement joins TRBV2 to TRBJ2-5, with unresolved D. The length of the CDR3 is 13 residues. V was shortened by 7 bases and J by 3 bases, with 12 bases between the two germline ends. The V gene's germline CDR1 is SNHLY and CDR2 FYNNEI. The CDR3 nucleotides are TGTGCCAGCACCCGACGTTGGAAAGAGACCCAGTACTTC. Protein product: CASTRRWKETQYF.

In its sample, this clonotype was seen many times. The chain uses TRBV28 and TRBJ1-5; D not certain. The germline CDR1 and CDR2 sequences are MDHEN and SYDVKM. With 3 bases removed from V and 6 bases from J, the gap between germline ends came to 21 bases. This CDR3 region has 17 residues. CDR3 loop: CASSFMLGATGSQPQHF. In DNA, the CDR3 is TGTGCCAGCAGTTTTATGCTCGGAGCGACGGGAAGTCAGCCCCAGCATTTT.

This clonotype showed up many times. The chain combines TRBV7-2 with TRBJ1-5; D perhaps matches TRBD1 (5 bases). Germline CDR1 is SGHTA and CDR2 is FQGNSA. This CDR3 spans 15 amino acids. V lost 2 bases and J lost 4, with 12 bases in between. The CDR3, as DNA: TGTGCCAGCAGCTTATCAGGGCTTGAGAATCAGCCCCAGCATTTT. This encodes CASSLSGLENQPQHF.

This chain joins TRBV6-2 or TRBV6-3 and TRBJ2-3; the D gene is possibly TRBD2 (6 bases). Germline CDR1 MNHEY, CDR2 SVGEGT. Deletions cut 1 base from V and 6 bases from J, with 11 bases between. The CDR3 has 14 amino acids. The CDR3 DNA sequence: TGTGCCAGCAGTTACTTACTAGCCCTCGATACGCAGTATTTT. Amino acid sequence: CASSYLLALDTQYF.

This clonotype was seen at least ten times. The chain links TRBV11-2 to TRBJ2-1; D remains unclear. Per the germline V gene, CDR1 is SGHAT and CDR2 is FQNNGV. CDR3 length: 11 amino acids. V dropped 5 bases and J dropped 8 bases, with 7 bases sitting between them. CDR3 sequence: CASSPWDEQFF. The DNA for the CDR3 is TGTGCCAGCAGCCCCTGGGATGAGCAGTTCTTC.

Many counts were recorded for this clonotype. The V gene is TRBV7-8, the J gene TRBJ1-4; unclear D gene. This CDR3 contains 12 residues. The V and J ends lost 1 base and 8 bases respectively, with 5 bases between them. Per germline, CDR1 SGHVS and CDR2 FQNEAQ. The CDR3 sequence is CASSLGSEKLFF. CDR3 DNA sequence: TGTGCCAGCAGCTTAGGCTCCGAAAAACTGTTTTTT.

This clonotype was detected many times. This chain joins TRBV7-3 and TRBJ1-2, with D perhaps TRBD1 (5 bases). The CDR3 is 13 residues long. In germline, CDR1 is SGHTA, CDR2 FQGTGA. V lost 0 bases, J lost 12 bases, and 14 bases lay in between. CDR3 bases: TGTGCCAGCAGCTTAACCGGGGACCGGTCCCACACCTTC. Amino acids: CASSLTGDRSHTF.

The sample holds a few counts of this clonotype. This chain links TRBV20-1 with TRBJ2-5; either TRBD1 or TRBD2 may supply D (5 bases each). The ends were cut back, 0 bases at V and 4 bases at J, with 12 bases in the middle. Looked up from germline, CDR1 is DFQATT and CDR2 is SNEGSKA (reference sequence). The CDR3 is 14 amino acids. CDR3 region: CSARESEGRETQYF. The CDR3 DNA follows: TGCAGTGCTAGAGAGTCTGAGGGACGAGAGACCCAGTACTTC.

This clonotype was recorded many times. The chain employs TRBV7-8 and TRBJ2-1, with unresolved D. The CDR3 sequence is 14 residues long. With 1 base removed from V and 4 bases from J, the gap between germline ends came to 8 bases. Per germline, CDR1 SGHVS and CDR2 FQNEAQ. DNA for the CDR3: TGTGCCAGCAGCTTAGAGGGCCGGTACAATGAGCAGTTCTTC. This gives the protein CASSLEGRYNEQFF.

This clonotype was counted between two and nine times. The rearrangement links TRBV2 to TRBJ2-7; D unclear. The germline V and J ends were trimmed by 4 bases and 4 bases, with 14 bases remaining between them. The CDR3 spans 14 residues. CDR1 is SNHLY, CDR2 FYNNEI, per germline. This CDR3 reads CASSVGADRYEQYF. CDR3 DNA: TGTGCCAGCAGTGTAGGTGCGGACCGGTACGAGCAGTACTTC.

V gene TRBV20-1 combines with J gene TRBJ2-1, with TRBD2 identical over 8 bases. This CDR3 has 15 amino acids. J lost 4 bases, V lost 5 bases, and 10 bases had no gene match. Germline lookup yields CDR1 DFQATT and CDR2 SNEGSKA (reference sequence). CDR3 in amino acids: CSADPGGGAYNEQFF. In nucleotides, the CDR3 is TGCAGTGCTGACCCCGGGGGGGGGGCATACAATGAGCAGTTCTTC.

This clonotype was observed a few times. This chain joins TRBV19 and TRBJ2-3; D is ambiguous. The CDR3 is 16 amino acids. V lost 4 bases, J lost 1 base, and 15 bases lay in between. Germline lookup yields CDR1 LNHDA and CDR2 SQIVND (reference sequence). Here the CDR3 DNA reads TGTGCCAGTAGTAGGGGTCGGCCTCCCCGCACAGATACGCAGTATTTT. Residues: CASSRGRPPRTDTQYF.

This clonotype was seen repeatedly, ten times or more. The CDR3 loop reads CASRGQLSAMNTEAFF. DNA of the CDR3: TGTGCCAGCAGGGGCCAGCTTAGCGCCATGAACACTGAAGCTTTCTTT. The gene calls are TRBV6-1 and TRBJ1-1; D is undetermined. V was cut by 6 bases and J by 0 bases, with 17 bases left in between. Germline CDR1 reads MNHNS; CDR2 reads SASEGT. The CDR3 is made up of 16 amino acids.

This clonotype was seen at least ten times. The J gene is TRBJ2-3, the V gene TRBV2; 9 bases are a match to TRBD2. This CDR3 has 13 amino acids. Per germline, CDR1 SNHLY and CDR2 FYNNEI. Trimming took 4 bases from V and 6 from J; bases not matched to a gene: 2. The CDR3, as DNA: TGTGCCAGCAGTGTACTAGCGGGCGATACGCAGTATTTT. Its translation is CASSVLAGDTQYF.

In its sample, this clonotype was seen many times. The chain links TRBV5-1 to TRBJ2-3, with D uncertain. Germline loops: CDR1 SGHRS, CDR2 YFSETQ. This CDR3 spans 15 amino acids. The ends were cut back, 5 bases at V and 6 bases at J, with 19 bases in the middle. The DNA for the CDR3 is TGCGCCAGCAGTCCCCAGAGCCAAGTAGGGGATACGCAGTATTTT. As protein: CASSPQSQVGDTQYF.

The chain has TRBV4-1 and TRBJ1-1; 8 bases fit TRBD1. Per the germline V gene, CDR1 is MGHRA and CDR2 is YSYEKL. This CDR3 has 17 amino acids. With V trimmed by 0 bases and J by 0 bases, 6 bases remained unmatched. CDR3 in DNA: TGCGCCAGCAGCCAAGAAGGACAGGGCTTATTGAACACTGAAGCTTTCTTT. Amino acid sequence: CASSQEGQGLLNTEAFF.